What follows is one TCR beta chain and its context. Autoimmune disease history or systemic immunosuppression led to patients being barred. Baseline, cycle 4 day 1, and cycle 7 day 1 were the blood sampling points. This sample is part of a study of OX40 agonist ivuxolimab in advanced cancers. The wider study: Patients with prior anti-PD-1, anti-PD-L1 or anti-CTLA-4 therapy were eligible; 40% had some.

Sequencing used immunoSEQ multiplex PCR; TCRdb keeps in-frame clones, though not all of them. This sample has about 42,000 clones, with about four fifths found just once. The CDR3 has 14 amino acids. Germline CDR1 and CDR2: SEHNR and FQNEAQ (reference sequence). V lost 6 bases to trimming and J lost 6 bases; unmatched junction nucleotides: 6. The chain combines TRBV7-9 with TRBJ2-4; 9 positions agree with TRBD1. This sequence originates from an adult with an advanced solid tumor such as melanoma, head and neck, liver or kidney cancer. The sequencing here drew on CD4+ or CD8+ T cells sorted from blood, taken in a trial of the OX40 agonist ivuxolimab. This CDR3 is CASRPGQGPNIQYF. CDR3 in DNA: TGTGCCAGCAGACCCGGACAGGGGCCAAACATTCAGTACTTC. Full variable domain (rest looked up from reference TRBV7-9 and TRBJ2-4): DTGVSQNPRHKITKRGQNVTFRCDPISEHNRLYWYRQTLGQGPEFLTYFQNEAQLEKSRLLSDRFSAERPKGSFSTLEIQRTEQGDSAMYLCASRPGQGPNIQYFGAGTRLSVL.